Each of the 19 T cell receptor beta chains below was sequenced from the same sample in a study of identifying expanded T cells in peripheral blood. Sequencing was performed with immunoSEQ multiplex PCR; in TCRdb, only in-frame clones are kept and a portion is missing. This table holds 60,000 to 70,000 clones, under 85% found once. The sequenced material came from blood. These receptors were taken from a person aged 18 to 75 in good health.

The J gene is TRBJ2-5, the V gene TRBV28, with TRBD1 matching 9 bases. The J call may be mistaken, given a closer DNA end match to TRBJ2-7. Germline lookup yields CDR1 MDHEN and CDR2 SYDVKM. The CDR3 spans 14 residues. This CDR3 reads CASSPGTGWDEQYF. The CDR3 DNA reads TGTGCCAGCAGTCCTGGGACAGGGTGGGACGAGCAGTACTTC.

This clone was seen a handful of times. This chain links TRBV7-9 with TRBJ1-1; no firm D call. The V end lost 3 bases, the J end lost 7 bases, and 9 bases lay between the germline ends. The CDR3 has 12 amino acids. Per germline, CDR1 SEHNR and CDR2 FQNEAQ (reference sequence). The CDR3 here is CASSFAANEAFF. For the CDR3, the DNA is TGTGCCAGCAGCTTTGCCGCGAATGAAGCTTTCTTT.

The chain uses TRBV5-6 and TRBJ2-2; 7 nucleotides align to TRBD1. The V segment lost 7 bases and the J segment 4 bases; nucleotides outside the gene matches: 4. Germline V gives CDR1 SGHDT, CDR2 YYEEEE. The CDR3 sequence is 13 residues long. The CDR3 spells CASPQGVTGELFF. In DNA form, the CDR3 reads TGTGCCAGCCCCCAGGGGGTCACCGGGGAGCTGTTTTTT.

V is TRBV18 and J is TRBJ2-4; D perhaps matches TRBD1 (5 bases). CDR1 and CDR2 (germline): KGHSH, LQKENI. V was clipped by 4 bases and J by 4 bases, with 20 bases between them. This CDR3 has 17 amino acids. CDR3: CASSQTKQVSAKNIQYF. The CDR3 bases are TGTGCCAGCTCACAAACGAAACAGGTTTCGGCAAAAAACATTCAGTACTTC.

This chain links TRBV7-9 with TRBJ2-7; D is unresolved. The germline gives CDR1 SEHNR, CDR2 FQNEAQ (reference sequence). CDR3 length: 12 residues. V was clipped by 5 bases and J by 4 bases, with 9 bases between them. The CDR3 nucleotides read TGTGCCAGCAGCCGGGTTTTATACGAGCAGTACTTC. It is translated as CASSRVLYEQYF.

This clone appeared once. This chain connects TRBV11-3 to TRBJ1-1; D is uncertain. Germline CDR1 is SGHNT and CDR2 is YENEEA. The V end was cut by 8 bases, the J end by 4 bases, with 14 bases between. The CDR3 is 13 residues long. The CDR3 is CASRRATGTEAFF. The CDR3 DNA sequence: TGTGCCAGCCGACGCGCGACGGGCACTGAAGCTTTCTTT.

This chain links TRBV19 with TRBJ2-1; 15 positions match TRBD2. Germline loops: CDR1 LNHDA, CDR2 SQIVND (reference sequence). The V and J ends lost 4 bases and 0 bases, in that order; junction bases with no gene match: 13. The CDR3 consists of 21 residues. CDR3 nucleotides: TGTGCCAGTAGTAACTCTCGGAGGGGACTAGCGGGAGGCCGCTCCTACAATGAGCAGTTCTTC. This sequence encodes CASSNSRRGLAGGRSYNEQFF. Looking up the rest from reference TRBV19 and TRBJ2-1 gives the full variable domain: DGGITQSPKYLFRKEGQNVTLSCEQNLNHDAMYWYRQDPGQGLRLIYYSQIVNDFQKGDIAEGYSVSREKKESFPLTVTSAQKNPTAFYLCASSNSRRGLAGGRSYNEQFFGPGTRLTVL.

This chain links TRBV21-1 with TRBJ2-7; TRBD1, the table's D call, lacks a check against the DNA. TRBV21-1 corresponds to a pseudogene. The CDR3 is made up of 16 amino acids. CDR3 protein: CASSKPTGTSSYEQYV. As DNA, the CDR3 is TGTGCCAGCAGCAAACCGACAGGGACAAGCTCCTACGAGCAGTACGTC.

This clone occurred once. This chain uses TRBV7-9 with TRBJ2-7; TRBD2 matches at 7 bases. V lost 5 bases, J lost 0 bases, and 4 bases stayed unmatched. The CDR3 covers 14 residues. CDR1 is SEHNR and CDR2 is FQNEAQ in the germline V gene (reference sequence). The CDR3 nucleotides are TGTGCCAGCAGCCCTGGGGGGGACTCCTACGAGCAGTACGTC. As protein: CASSPGGDSYEQYV.

CDR3 in DNA: TGTGCCAGCAGCGTAGCACGGGATAGGGGCTCAGATACGCAGTATTTT. This codes for CASSVARDRGSDTQYF. V is TRBV9 and J is TRBJ2-3; D assignment may be TRBD1 or TRBD2 (5 bases each). CDR1 is SGDLS and CDR2 is YYNGEE in the germline V gene. Trimming removed 0 bases at V and 4 bases at J, with 15 bases between. This CDR3 has 16 residues.

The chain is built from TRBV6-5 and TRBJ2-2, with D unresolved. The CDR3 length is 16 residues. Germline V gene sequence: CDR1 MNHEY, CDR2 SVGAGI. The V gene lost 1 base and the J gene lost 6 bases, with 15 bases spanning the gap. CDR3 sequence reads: CASSYFQDLRPGELFF. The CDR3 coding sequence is TGTGCCAGCAGTTACTTTCAGGACCTCCGCCCCGGGGAGCTGTTTTTT.

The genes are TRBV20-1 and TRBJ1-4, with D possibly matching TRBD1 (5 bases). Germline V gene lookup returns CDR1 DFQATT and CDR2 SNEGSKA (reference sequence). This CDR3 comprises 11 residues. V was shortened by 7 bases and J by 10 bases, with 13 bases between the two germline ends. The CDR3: CSVPRRGKLFF. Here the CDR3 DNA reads TGCAGTGTCCCACGAAGGGGAAAACTGTTTTTT.

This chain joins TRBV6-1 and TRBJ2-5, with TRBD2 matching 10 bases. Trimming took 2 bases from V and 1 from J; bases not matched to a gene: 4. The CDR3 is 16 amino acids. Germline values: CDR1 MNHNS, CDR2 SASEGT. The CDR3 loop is CASSEWLAGGQETQYF. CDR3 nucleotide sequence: TGTGCCAGCAGTGAATGGTTAGCGGGAGGCCAAGAGACCCAGTACTTC.

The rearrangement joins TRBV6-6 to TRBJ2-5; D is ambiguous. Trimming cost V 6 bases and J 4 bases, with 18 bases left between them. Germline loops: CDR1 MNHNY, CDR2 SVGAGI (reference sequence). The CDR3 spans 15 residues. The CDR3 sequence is CASSPGRVSGETQYF. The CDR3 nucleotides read TGTGCCAGCAGCCCGGGCCGGGTATCAGGAGAGACCCAGTACTTC.

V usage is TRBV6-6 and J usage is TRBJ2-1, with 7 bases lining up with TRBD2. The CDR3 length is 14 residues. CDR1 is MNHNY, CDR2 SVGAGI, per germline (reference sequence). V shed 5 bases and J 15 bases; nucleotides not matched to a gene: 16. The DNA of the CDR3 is TGTGCCAGCAGTAGGACTAGTGGGGGTAGAGACCGGTTCTTC. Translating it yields CASSRTSGGRDRFF.

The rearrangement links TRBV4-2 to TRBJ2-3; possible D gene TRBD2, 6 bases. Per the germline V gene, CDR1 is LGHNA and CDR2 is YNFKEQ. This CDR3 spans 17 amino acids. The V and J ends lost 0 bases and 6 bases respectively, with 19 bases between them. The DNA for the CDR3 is TGTGCCAGCAGCCAAGAATCCGGAGGGAGTCACGGGGATACGCAGTATTTT. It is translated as CASSQESGGSHGDTQYF.

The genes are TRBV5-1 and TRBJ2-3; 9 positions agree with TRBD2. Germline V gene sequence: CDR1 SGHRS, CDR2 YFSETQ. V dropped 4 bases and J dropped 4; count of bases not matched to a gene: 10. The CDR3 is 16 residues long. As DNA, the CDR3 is TGCGCCAGCAGCCCAATAGCGGGAGTGCAGGCAGATACGCAGTATTTT. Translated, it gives CASSPIAGVQADTQYF.

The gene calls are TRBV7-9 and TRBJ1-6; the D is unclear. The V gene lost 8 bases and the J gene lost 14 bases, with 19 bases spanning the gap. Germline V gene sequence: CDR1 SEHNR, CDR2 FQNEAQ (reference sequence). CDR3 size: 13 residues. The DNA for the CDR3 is TGTGCCAGCCATAAGGCGGGAGAACCGACCCTCCACTTT. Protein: CASHKAGEPTLHF.

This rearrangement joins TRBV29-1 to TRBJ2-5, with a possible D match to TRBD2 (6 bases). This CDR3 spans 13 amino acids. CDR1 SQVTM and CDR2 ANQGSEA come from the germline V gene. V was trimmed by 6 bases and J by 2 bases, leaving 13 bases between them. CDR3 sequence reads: CSVRRDGQETQYF. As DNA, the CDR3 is TGCAGCGTCCGGCGGGACGGTCAAGAGACCCAGTACTTC.